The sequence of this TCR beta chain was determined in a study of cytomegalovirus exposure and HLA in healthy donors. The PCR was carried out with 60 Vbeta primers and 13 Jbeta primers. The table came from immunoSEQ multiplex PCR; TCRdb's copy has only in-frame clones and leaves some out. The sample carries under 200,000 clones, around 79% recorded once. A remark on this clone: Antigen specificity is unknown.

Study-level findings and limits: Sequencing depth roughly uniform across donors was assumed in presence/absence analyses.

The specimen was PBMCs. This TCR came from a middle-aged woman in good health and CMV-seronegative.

CDR3 loop: CSVVAMNTEAFF. The CDR3 coding sequence is TGCAGCGTTGTAGCCATGAACACTGAAGCTTTCTTT. V usage is TRBV29-1 and J usage is TRBJ1-1; D is undetermined. The CDR3 sequence is 12 residues long. The germline V gene encodes CDR1 SQVTM and CDR2 ANQGSEA. The V end lost 4 bases, the J end lost 0 bases, and 6 bases lay between the germline ends.